A selection of T cell receptor beta chains follows, all from one sample in a study of shared clonotypes between healthy human individuals. Some clones are missing from TCRdb's copy, which holds only in-frame ones; the method was immunoSEQ multiplex PCR. This table has hundreds of thousands of clones, 97% appearing once. The specimen was naive CD4+ T cells sorted from blood. These receptors originate from a young woman in good health. Each CDR3 is given with its conserved first and last residue. Each record gives: J gene, D gene, V gene, clone size, CDR3 DNA, CDR3 protein. The D gene is left open where the match is weak. The listing skips clone size in some rows; elsewhere it reads once, few, many or a size class.

j_call: TRBJ1-5
d_call: -
v_call: TRBV21-1
clone_size: -
cdr3_nt: TGTGCCAGCAGCACCCCTGGGACCCAAAGAATGACTACCCAGCATTTT
cdr3_aa: CASSTPGTQRMTTQHF

j_call: TRBJ2-7
d_call: -
v_call: TRBV7-2
clone_size: once
cdr3_nt: TGTGCCAGCAGCTTCGGGACTGACGGCTACGAGCAGTACTTC
cdr3_aa: CASSFGTDGYEQYF

j_call: TRBJ2-5
d_call: -
v_call: TRBV28
clone_size: -
cdr3_nt: TGTGCCAGTACTGGAGGTAGCGAGGAGACCCAGTACTTC
cdr3_aa: CASTGGSEETQYF

j_call: TRBJ2-7
d_call: -
v_call: TRBV18
clone_size: -
cdr3_nt: TGTGCCAGCTCACGGCCGGGGTCCTACGAGCAGTACTTC
cdr3_aa: CASSRPGSYEQYF

j_call: TRBJ2-5
d_call: -
v_call: TRBV18
clone_size: -
cdr3_nt: TGTGCCAGCTCACCACTCATGGGCGAAGAGACCCAGTACTTC
cdr3_aa: CASSPLMGEETQYF

j_call: TRBJ2-7
d_call: -
v_call: TRBV30
clone_size: -
cdr3_nt: TGTGCCTGGAGTACCTTAGGGCGATACGAGCAGTACTTC
cdr3_aa: CAWSTLGRYEQYF

j_call: TRBJ1-5
d_call: -
v_call: TRBV27
clone_size: -
cdr3_nt: TGTGCCAGCGGACGGGGGGAACCCCAGCATTTT
cdr3_aa: CASGRGEPQHF

j_call: TRBJ2-7
d_call: -
v_call: TRBV4-1
clone_size: -
cdr3_nt: TGCGCCAGCAGCCCATTGATTCGGGAGCGAACCTACGAGCAGTACTTC
cdr3_aa: CASSPLIRERTYEQYF

j_call: TRBJ1-5
d_call: -
v_call: TRBV28
clone_size: -
cdr3_nt: TGTGCCACCAAAGGGTACAATCAGCCCCAGCATTTT
cdr3_aa: CATKGYNQPQHF

j_call: TRBJ2-7
d_call: TRBD2
v_call: TRBV5-1
clone_size: -
cdr3_nt: TGCGCCAGCAGCCCCCGTGGTGTAGCGGGAGACTCCTACGAGCAGTACTTC
cdr3_aa: CASSPRGVAGDSYEQYF

j_call: TRBJ2-5
d_call: -
v_call: TRBV28
clone_size: -
cdr3_nt: TGTGCCAGCAGTTCCTACCAAGAGACCCAGTACTTC
cdr3_aa: CASSSYQETQYF

j_call: TRBJ2-1
d_call: -
v_call: TRBV5-1
clone_size: -
cdr3_nt: TGCGCCAGCAGCTTGGGTGGGAGCTCCTACAATGAGCAGTTCTTC
cdr3_aa: CASSLGGSSYNEQFF

j_call: TRBJ1-2
d_call: TRBD1
v_call: TRBV30
clone_size: -
cdr3_nt: TGTGCCTGGAGTACAGGGGGCTGGGGCTACACCTTC
cdr3_aa: CAWSTGGWGYTF

j_call: TRBJ1-2
d_call: TRBD1
v_call: TRBV5-1
clone_size: -
cdr3_nt: TGCGCCAGCAGCAGGGACAGCGATTATGGCTACACCTTC
cdr3_aa: CASSRDSDYGYTF

j_call: TRBJ1-5
d_call: TRBD1
v_call: TRBV2
clone_size: once
cdr3_nt: TGTGCCAGCTCCCTGAGGGGACAGGGCGGCCAGCCCCAGCATTTT
cdr3_aa: CASSLRGQGGQPQHF

j_call: TRBJ2-3
d_call: -
v_call: TRBV10-3
clone_size: once
cdr3_nt: TGTGCCATCAGGAATTCCACAGATACGCAGTATTTT
cdr3_aa: CAIRNSTDTQYF

j_call: TRBJ2-3
d_call: TRBD2
v_call: TRBV27
clone_size: -
cdr3_nt: TGTGCCAGCAGTTTATACTCCCCGGGGGGACTAGCAACAGATACGCAGTATTTT
cdr3_aa: CASSLYSPGGLATDTQYF

j_call: TRBJ2-7
d_call: TRBD2
v_call: TRBV5-4
clone_size: -
cdr3_nt: TGTGCCAGCAGCAACGGACTAGCGGGTGCTGTGGCTTACGAGCAGTACTTC
cdr3_aa: CASSNGLAGAVAYEQYF

j_call: TRBJ2-3
d_call: -
v_call: TRBV18
clone_size: -
cdr3_nt: TGTGCCAGCTCTCCGCCCATGGGGGACTCTCCCCGCAAGTATTTT
cdr3_aa: CASSPPMGDSPRKYF

j_call: TRBJ2-7
d_call: TRBD2
v_call: TRBV7-2
clone_size: -
cdr3_nt: TGTGCCAGCAGCCGACTAGCGGTCCAACTCTACGAGCAGTACTTC
cdr3_aa: CASSRLAVQLYEQYF

j_call: TRBJ2-2
d_call: -
v_call: TRBV28
clone_size: -
cdr3_nt: TGTGCCAGCAGTTCAGGGGCTGCGAACACCGGGGAGCTGTTTTTT
cdr3_aa: CASSSGAANTGELFF

j_call: TRBJ1-1
d_call: TRBD1
v_call: TRBV2
clone_size: -
cdr3_nt: TGTGCCAGCATTCTCGGGACAGGGAACACTGAAGCTTTCTTT
cdr3_aa: CASILGTGNTEAFF

j_call: TRBJ2-7
d_call: TRBD2
v_call: TRBV2
clone_size: -
cdr3_nt: TGTGCCAGCAGTAAAAGCGGGAGCCCGTACGAGCAGTACTTC
cdr3_aa: CASSKSGSPYEQYF

j_call: TRBJ1-2
d_call: -
v_call: TRBV9
clone_size: -
cdr3_nt: TGTGCCAGCACCAAAGGAGTTAACTATGGCTACACCTTC
cdr3_aa: CASTKGVNYGYTF

j_call: TRBJ2-1
d_call: -
v_call: TRBV18
clone_size: -
cdr3_nt: TGTGCCAGCTCATACCCAACACTGGGACGTGGAGAGCAGTTCTTC
cdr3_aa: CASSYPTLGRGEQFF

j_call: TRBJ2-1
d_call: -
v_call: TRBV5-5
clone_size: -
cdr3_nt: TGTGCCAGCAGCCCTAGAGACACGGGCAATGAGCAGTTCTTC
cdr3_aa: CASSPRDTGNEQFF

j_call: TRBJ2-7
d_call: -
v_call: TRBV30
clone_size: -
cdr3_nt: TGTGCCTGGAGAGGAACAGCCAGGCTAGGCGAGCAGTACTTC
cdr3_aa: CAWRGTARLGEQYF

j_call: TRBJ2-3
d_call: TRBD2
v_call: TRBV5-6
clone_size: -
cdr3_nt: TGTGCCAGCAGCAAGACTAGCGGGAGCACAGATACGCAGTATTTT
cdr3_aa: CASSKTSGSTDTQYF

j_call: TRBJ2-2
d_call: TRBD2
v_call: TRBV10-1
clone_size: -
cdr3_nt: TGCGCCAGCAGTGACCCCGGACTAGCGGGCTTGAACACCGGGGAGCTGTTTTTT
cdr3_aa: CASSDPGLAGLNTGELFF

j_call: TRBJ2-7
d_call: -
v_call: TRBV7-2
clone_size: -
cdr3_nt: TGTGCCAGCAGCTTTGGCCCAGGGACCTACGAGCAGTACTTC
cdr3_aa: CASSFGPGTYEQYF

j_call: TRBJ2-7
d_call: TRBD1
v_call: TRBV7-9
clone_size: -
cdr3_nt: TGTGCCAGCAGCTTAGTCCCCAGGACAGGGGACTACGAGCAGTACTTC
cdr3_aa: CASSLVPRTGDYEQYF

j_call: TRBJ2-7
d_call: -
v_call: TRBV6-6
clone_size: -
cdr3_nt: TGTGCCAGCCTTAATGCGGGAGAGCAGTACTTC
cdr3_aa: CASLNAGEQYF

j_call: TRBJ2-2
d_call: -
v_call: TRBV27
clone_size: -
cdr3_nt: TGTGCCAGCAGCAAAGTAGACACCGGGGAGCTGTTTTTT
cdr3_aa: CASSKVDTGELFF

j_call: TRBJ1-1
d_call: -
v_call: TRBV2
clone_size: -
cdr3_nt: TGTGCCAGCAGGGTTGAGGGCACTGAAGCTTTCTTT
cdr3_aa: CASRVEGTEAFF

j_call: TRBJ2-7
d_call: TRBD1
v_call: TRBV7-9
clone_size: -
cdr3_nt: TGTGCCAGCAGCGTGAGGGACAGGTCCTACGAGCAGTACTTC
cdr3_aa: CASSVRDRSYEQYF

j_call: TRBJ2-3
d_call: -
v_call: TRBV2
clone_size: -
cdr3_nt: TGTGCCAGCAGTGAGGAGGGATTTATCGGAGATACGCAGTATTTT
cdr3_aa: CASSEEGFIGDTQYF

j_call: TRBJ1-2
d_call: TRBD1
v_call: TRBV23-1
clone_size: -
cdr3_nt: TGCGCCAGCAGGTCTCCGGGACAGGCAGATGGCTACACCTTC
cdr3_aa: CASRSPGQADGYTF

j_call: TRBJ2-3
d_call: -
v_call: TRBV7-9
clone_size: -
cdr3_nt: TGTGCCAGCAGCCGAAGGGGCCTAGATACGCAGTATTTT
cdr3_aa: CASSRRGLDTQYF

j_call: TRBJ1-1
d_call: -
v_call: TRBV5-1
clone_size: -
cdr3_nt: TGCGCCAGCAGTTTCGGACGGGGGAACACTGAAGCTTTCTTT
cdr3_aa: CASSFGRGNTEAFF

j_call: TRBJ2-1
d_call: -
v_call: TRBV10-3
clone_size: once
cdr3_nt: TGTGCCATCAGTGATCTAGCTAAACAAGAATTGGCTGAGCAGTTCTTC
cdr3_aa: CAISDLAKQELAEQFF

j_call: TRBJ2-7
d_call: -
v_call: TRBV6-5
clone_size: -
cdr3_nt: TGTGCCAGCAGTTTTTCCGGGGGCGATTCCTACGAGCAGTACTTC
cdr3_aa: CASSFSGGDSYEQYF

j_call: TRBJ1-2
d_call: -
v_call: TRBV19
clone_size: -
cdr3_nt: TGTGCCAGTAGTTCAGGTCAAGGATATGGCTACACCTTC
cdr3_aa: CASSSGQGYGYTF

j_call: TRBJ2-7
d_call: -
v_call: TRBV23-1
clone_size: -
cdr3_nt: TGCGCCGAACTTTGGGGGCGGGATATGTACGAGCAGTACTTC
cdr3_aa: CAELWGRDMYEQYF

j_call: TRBJ1-1
d_call: -
v_call: TRBV19
clone_size: -
cdr3_nt: TGTGCCAGTAATCCGGGCAAATACACTGAAGCTTTCTTT
cdr3_aa: CASNPGKYTEAFF

j_call: TRBJ2-7
d_call: TRBD2
v_call: TRBV7-3
clone_size: once
cdr3_nt: TGTGCCAGCAGTTCTTTAGCGGGAGTCGGGGCGGAGCAGTACTTC
cdr3_aa: CASSSLAGVGAEQYF

j_call: TRBJ2-5
d_call: TRBD2
v_call: TRBV4-1
clone_size: -
cdr3_nt: TGCGCCAGCAGCCATTTACTAGCGGGAGAAGAGACCCAGTACTTC
cdr3_aa: CASSHLLAGEETQYF

j_call: TRBJ2-7
d_call: -
v_call: TRBV7-6
clone_size: -
cdr3_nt: TGTGCCAGCAGCTTTCCAGGGGTCCACGAGCAGTACTTC
cdr3_aa: CASSFPGVHEQYF

j_call: TRBJ1-5
d_call: TRBD1
v_call: TRBV6-1
clone_size: -
cdr3_nt: TGTGCCAGCCGATCCGAGGGGGCTTTTAATCAGCCCCAGCATTTT
cdr3_aa: CASRSEGAFNQPQHF

j_call: TRBJ2-7
d_call: TRBD1
v_call: TRBV4-1
clone_size: once
cdr3_nt: TGCGCCAGCAGCCAACTTGCAGGGGGCGTCAAAAACGAGCAGTACTTC
cdr3_aa: CASSQLAGGVKNEQYF

j_call: TRBJ2-1
d_call: TRBD2
v_call: TRBV11-2
clone_size: -
cdr3_nt: TGTGCCAGCAGCTTAGCGGGTTACGCGGGAGGCGGCTACAATGAGCAGTTCTTC
cdr3_aa: CASSLAGYAGGGYNEQFF

j_call: TRBJ1-2
d_call: TRBD1
v_call: TRBV5-6
clone_size: -
cdr3_nt: TGTGCCAGCAGAGCCGGGACAGGGGATTTTGGCTACACCTTC
cdr3_aa: CASRAGTGDFGYTF

j_call: TRBJ1-3
d_call: -
v_call: TRBV7-2
clone_size: few
cdr3_nt: TGTGCCAGCAGCTTAACTGGAAACACCATATATTTT
cdr3_aa: CASSLTGNTIYF

j_call: TRBJ2-1
d_call: -
v_call: TRBV28
clone_size: -
cdr3_nt: TGTGCCAGCAGCCCAGCGGAGACTGACAATGAGCAGTTCTTC
cdr3_aa: CASSPAETDNEQFF

j_call: TRBJ2-3
d_call: -
v_call: TRBV28
clone_size: once
cdr3_nt: TGTGCCAGCAGCCACTACGGAGGGAGCACAGATACGCAGTATTTT
cdr3_aa: CASSHYGGSTDTQYF